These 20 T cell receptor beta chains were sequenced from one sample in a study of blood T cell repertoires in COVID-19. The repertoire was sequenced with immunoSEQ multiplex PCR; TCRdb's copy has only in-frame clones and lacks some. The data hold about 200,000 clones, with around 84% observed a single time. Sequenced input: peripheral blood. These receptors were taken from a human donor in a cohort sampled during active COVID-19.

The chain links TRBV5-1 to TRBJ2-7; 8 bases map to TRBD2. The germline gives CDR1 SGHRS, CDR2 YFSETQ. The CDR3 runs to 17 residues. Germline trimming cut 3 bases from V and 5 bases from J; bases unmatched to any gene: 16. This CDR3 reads CASSSGTRPRTLHEQYF. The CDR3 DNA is TGCGCCAGCAGCTCGGGGACTAGGCCCCGCACTCTCCACGAGCAGTACTTC.

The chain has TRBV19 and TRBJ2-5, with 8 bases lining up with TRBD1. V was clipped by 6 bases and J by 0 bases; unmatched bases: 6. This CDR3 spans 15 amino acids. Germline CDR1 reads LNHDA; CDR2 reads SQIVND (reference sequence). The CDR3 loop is CASSIPDRDQETQYF. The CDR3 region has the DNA TGTGCCAGTAGCATACCGGACAGGGACCAAGAGACCCAGTACTTC.

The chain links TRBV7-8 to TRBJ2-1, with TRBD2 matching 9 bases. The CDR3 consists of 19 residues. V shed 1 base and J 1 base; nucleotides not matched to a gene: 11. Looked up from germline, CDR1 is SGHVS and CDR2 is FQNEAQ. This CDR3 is CASSLVLGVAGASYNEQFF. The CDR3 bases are TGTGCCAGCAGCTTAGTCTTAGGGGTAGCGGGGGCTTCCTACAATGAGCAGTTCTTC.

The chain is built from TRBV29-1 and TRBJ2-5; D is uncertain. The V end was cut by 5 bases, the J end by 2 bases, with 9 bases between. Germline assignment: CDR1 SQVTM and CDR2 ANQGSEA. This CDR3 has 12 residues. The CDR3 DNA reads TGCAGCGTTACACGGGTACAAGAGACCCAGTACTTC. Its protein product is CSVTRVQETQYF.

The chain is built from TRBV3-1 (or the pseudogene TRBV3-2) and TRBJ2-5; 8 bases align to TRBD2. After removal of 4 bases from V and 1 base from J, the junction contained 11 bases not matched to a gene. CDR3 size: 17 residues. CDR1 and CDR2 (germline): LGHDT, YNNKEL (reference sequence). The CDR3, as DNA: TGTGCCAGCAGCCCCAACCGGGGCGGGGGGCCCCAAGAGACCCAGTACTTC. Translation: CASSPNRGGGPQETQYF.

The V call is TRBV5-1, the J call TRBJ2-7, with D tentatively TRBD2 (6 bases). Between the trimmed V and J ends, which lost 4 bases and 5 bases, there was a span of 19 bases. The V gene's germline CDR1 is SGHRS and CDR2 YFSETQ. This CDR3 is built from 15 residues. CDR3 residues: CASSLNGGGPHEQYF. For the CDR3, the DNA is TGCGCCAGCAGCCTGAACGGGGGAGGCCCCCACGAGCAGTACTTC.

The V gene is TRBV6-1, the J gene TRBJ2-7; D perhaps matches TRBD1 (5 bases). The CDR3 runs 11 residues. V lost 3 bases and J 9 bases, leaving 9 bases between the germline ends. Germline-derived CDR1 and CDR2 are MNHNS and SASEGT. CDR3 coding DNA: TGTGCCAGCAGTGAGAACAGGCCGCAGTACTTC. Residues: CASSENRPQYF.

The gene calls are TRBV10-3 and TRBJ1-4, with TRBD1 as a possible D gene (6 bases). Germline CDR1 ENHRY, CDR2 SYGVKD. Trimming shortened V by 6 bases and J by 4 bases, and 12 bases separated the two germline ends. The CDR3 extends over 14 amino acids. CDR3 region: CAIRPDSFNEKLFF. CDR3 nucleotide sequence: TGTGCCATCAGACCGGACAGCTTTAATGAAAAACTGTTTTTT.

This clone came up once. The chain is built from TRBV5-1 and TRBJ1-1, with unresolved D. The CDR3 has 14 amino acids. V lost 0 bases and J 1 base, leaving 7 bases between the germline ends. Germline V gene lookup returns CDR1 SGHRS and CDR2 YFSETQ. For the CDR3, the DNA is TGCGCCAGCAGCTTGGAACCGAGGAACACTGAAGCTTTCTTT. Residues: CASSLEPRNTEAFF.

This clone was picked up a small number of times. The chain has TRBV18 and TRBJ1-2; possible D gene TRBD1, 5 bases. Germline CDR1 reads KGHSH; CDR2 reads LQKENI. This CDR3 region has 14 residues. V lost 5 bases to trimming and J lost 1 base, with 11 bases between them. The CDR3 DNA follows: TGTGCCAGCTCAACCAGAGACAGTAACTATGGCTACACCTTC. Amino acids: CASSTRDSNYGYTF.

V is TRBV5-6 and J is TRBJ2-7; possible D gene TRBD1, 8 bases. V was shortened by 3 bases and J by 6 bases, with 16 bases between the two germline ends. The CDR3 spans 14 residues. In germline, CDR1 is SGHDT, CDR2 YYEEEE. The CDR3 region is CASSYTGGVSEQYV. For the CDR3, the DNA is TGTGCCAGCAGCTACACAGGGGGGGTCAGCGAGCAGTACGTC.

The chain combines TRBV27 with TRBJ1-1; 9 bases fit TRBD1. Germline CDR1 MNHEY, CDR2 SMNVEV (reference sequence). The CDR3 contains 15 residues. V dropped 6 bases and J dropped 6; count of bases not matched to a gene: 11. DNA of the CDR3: TGTGCCAGCAGCTCGTTCGGGACAGGGTTGGCTGAAGCTTTCTTT. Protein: CASSSFGTGLAEAFF.

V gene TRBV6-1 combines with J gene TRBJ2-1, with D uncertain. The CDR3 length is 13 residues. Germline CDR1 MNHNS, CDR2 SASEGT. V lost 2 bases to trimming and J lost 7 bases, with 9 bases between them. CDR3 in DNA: TGTGCCAGCAGTGAATGGGCAACTAATGAGCAGTTCTTC. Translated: CASSEWATNEQFF.

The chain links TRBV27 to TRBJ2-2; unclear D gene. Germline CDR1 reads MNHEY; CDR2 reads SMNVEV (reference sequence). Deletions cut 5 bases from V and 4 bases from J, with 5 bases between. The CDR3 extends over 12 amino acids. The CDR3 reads CASSLFTGELFF. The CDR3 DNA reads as TGTGCCAGCAGTCTCTTCACCGGGGAGCTGTTTTTT.

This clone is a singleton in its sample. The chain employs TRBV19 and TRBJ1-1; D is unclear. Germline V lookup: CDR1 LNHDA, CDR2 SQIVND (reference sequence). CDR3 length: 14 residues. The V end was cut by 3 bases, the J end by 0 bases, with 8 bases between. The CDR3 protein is CASSIGIMNTEAFF. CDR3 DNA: TGTGCCAGTAGTATCGGGATCATGAACACTGAAGCTTTCTTT.

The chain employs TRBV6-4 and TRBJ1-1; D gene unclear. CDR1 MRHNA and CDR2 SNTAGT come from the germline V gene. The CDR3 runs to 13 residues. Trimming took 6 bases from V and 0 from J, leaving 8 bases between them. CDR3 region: CASSRDMNTEAFF. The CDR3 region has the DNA TGTGCCAGCAGCCGGGATATGAACACTGAAGCTTTCTTT.

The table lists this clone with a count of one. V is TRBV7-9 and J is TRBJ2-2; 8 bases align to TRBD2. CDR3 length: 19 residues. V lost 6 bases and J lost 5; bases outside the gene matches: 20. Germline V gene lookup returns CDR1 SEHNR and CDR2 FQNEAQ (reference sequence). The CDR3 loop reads CASSPLGHLIGRATGELFF. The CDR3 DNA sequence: TGTGCCAGCAGTCCGCTGGGGCACTTAATCGGGAGGGCGACCGGGGAGCTGTTTTTT.

The CDR3 bases are TGTGCCAGCAGCTTAAGGGCCAGTAATGAAAAACTGTTTTTT. Its protein is CASSLRASNEKLFF. The rearrangement joins TRBV7-3 to TRBJ1-4; no reliable D call. V gave up 1 base and J gave up 4 bases, with 7 bases separating them. The CDR3 is made up of 14 amino acids. Germline loops: CDR1 SGHTA, CDR2 FQGTGA.

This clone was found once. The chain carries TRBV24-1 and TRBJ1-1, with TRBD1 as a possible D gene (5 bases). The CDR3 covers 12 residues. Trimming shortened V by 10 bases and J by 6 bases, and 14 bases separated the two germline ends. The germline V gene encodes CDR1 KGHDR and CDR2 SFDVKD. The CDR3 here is CATLSRGAEAFF. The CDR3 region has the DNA TGTGCCACACTTTCAAGGGGCGCTGAAGCTTTCTTT.

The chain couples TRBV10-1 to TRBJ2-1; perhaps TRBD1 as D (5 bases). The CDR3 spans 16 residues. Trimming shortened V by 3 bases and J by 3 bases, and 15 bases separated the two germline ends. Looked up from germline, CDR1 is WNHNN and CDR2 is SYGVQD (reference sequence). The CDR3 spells CASSDSSGQGYNEQFF. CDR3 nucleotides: TGCGCCAGCAGTGATTCGTCAGGGCAAGGCTACAATGAGCAGTTCTTC.